This is a list of T cell receptor beta chains from one sample in a study of response to subunit inactivated influenza vaccine. TCRdb re-called the RT-PCR reads with MiXCR, one entry per CDR3 protein. The data contain around 490,000 distinct CDR3 sequences, about 8% of them singletons. Sequences were derived from PBMCs from blood, sampled approximately 25 months after vaccination. The receptor set was obtained from a man in his fifties or sixties who received an inactivated influenza vaccine. Each CDR3 is given with its conserved first and last residue. Fields, in order: J gene, D gene, V gene, clone size, CDR3 protein, CDR3 DNA. A D gene is named only where the DNA matches it firmly. Size tells how often a clone was seen (once, few, many) or the class of an expanded clone, and some rows leave it out.

>TRBJ2-7|TRBD1|TRBV12-3/TRBV12-4|many
CASSLYGQGANEQYF
TGTGCCAGCAGTCTATACGGACAGGGGGCAAACGAGCAGTACTTC
>TRBJ2-2|TRBD2|TRBV3-1|-
CASSHRASGRAIGELFF
TGTGCCAGCAGCCACCGGGCTAGCGGGAGGGCAATCGGGGAGCTGTTTTTT
>TRBJ1-6|-|TRBV20-1|many
CSARDLDSDGPHENNSPLHF
TGCAGTGCTAGAGATCTAGACAGCGATGGTCCTCACGAAAATAATTCACCCCTCCACTTT
>TRBJ2-6|-|TRBV6-5|many
CASSYRELSGANVLTF
TGTGCCAGCAGTTATAGGGAGCTCTCTGGGGCCAACGTCCTGACTTTC
>TRBJ2-1|TRBD2|TRBV5-1|few
CASSLGWRTSGSGYNEQFF
TGCGCCAGCAGCTTGGGGTGGAGGACTAGCGGGAGTGGCTACAATGAGCAGTTCTTC
>TRBJ1-5|-|TRBV27|many
CASSPSPGQPQHF
TGTGCCAGCAGTCCCTCCCCGGGTCAGCCCCAGCATTTT
>TRBJ1-4|TRBD1|TRBV30|many
CAWSGTGRDEKLFF
TGTGCCTGGTCCGGGACAGGGAGGGACGAAAAACTGTTTTTT
>TRBJ2-7|-|TRBV5-6|few
CASSSGTLNYEQYF
TGTGCCAGCAGTTCCGGGACACTGAACTACGAGCAGTACTTC
>TRBJ2-1|TRBD2|TRBV19|few
CASSILAGYNEQFF
TGTGCCAGTAGTATTCTAGCGGGGTACAATGAGCAGTTCTTC
>TRBJ1-6|-|TRBV7-2|many
CASGSTSYSPLHF
TGTGCCAGCGGGTCGACATCTTATTCACCCCTCCACTTT
>TRBJ1-2|-|TRBV12-3/TRBV12-4|few
CASTARNGYTF
TGTGCCAGCACCGCTAGAAATGGCTACACCTTC
>TRBJ2-2|-|TRBV7-2|few
CASSLTGWTGELFF
TGTGCCAGCAGCTTAACAGGGTGGACCGGGGAGCTGTTTTTT
>TRBJ2-5|-|TRBV20-1|-
CSAPPTGSGETQYF
TGCAGTGCCCCCCCCACGGGGTCCGGAGAGACCCAGTACTTC
>TRBJ2-4|TRBD1|TRBV4-1|many
CASSSEAWTGPKNIQYF
TGCGCCAGCAGCTCTGAAGCCTGGACAGGCCCCAAAAACATTCAGTACTTC
>TRBJ2-7|-|TRBV30|-
CAWSVRLGYTYEQYF
TGTGCCTGGAGTGTACGGCTGGGCTATACCTACGAGCAGTACTTC
>TRBJ2-1|-|TRBV27|many
CASSQDSNSYNEQFF
TGTGCCAGCAGTCAGGACTCGAACTCCTACAATGAGCAGTTCTTC
>TRBJ2-1|TRBD2|TRBV4-2|many
CASSQDPGQGTSGAYNEQFF
TGTGCCAGCAGCCAAGATCCGGGACAGGGGACTAGCGGGGCCTACAATGAGCAGTTCTTC